The 4 T cell receptor beta chains below were found in one sample sequenced in a study of blood T cell repertoires in COVID-19. Data came from immunoSEQ multiplex PCR; TCRdb stores just in-frame clones and leaves some out. The sample lists about 200,000 clones, roughly 80% occurring once. Sequenced input: peripheral blood. These receptors all come from a human donor in a cohort sampled during active COVID-19.

The rearrangement links TRBV12-2 to TRBJ2-1; the D call in the table, TRBD2, was not verified against the DNA. TRBV12-2 is shown as a pseudogene. The CDR3 consists of 15 residues. The CDR3 spells CASRPTSGDYNEQFF. CDR3 bases: TGTGCAAGTCGCCCGACTAGCGGGGACTACAATGAGCAGTTCTTC.

The gene calls are TRBV9 and TRBJ2-7; 12 bases line up with TRBD2. Germline loops: CDR1 SGDLS, CDR2 YYNGEE. The CDR3 is 16 amino acids. With 3 bases clipped from V and 5 bases from J, the junction kept 9 bases outside the gene matches. CDR3 residues: CASSAPLAGGPNEQYF. CDR3 DNA sequence: TGTGCCAGCAGCGCCCCCCTAGCGGGAGGGCCGAACGAGCAGTACTTC.

The rearrangement joins TRBV9 to TRBJ2-3; 8 bases are shared with TRBD2. Trimming cost V 2 bases and J 5 bases; bases outside gene matches: 13. Germline values: CDR1 SGDLS, CDR2 YYNGEE. The CDR3 covers 17 residues. The CDR3 DNA sequence: TGTGCCAGCAGCGTCGAACGGGGAGCGGGAGTAAAAGATACGCAGTATTTT. Encoded protein: CASSVERGAGVKDTQYF.

The chain employs TRBV6-5 and TRBJ1-2; the D gene is possibly TRBD1 (6 bases). Trimming took 0 bases from V and 0 from J, leaving 8 bases between them. This CDR3 comprises 15 residues. In germline, CDR1 is MNHEY, CDR2 SVGAGI. The CDR3 reads CASSYSGTSNYGYTF. CDR3 nucleotide sequence: TGTGCCAGCAGTTACTCCGGGACATCTAACTATGGCTACACCTTC.